Described below is a single T cell receptor (beta chain) sequence and its context. This entry comes from a study of cytomegalovirus exposure and HLA in healthy donors. Use of 60 Vbeta and 13 Jbeta primers characterized the PCR. The repertoire was sequenced with immunoSEQ multiplex PCR; TCRdb's copy has only in-frame clones and lacks some. The data show over 200,000 clones, roughly 82% seen once. The sequence came from a man in his forties or fifties in good health and CMV-seropositive. Sequenced input: PBMCs.

CDR3 sequence (DNA): TGTGCCAGCAGCTTAGCTGGAAGCCCAAAGGGGAATGAGCAGTTCTTC. This translates into CASSLAGSPKGNEQFF. The chain has TRBV7-9 and TRBJ2-1, with D tentatively TRBD1 (5 bases). Per the germline V gene, CDR1 is SEHNR and CDR2 is FQNEAQ (reference sequence). V shed 0 bases and J shed 7 bases, with 16 bases lying between them. This CDR3 spans 16 amino acids.